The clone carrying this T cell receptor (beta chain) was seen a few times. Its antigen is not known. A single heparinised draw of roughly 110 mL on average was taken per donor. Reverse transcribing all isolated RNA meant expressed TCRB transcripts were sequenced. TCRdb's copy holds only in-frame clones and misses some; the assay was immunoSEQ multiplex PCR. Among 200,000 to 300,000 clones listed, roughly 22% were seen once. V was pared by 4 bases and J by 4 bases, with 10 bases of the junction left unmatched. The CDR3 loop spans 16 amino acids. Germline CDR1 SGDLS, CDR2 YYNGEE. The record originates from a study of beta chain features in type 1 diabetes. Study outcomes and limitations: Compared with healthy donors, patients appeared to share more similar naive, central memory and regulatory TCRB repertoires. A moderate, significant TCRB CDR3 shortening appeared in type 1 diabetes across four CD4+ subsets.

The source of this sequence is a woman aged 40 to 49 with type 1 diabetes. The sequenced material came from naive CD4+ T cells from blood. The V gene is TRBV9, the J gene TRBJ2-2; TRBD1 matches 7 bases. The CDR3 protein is CASSLRQGPGTGELFF. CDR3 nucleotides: TGTGCCAGCAGCTTACGACAGGGTCCGGGCACCGGGGAGCTGTTTTTT.